This TCR beta chain was sequenced in a study of blood T cells in healthy people across ages. Whole-study findings and limits: Strong correlation linked observed beta diversity and percent naive T cells. The authors considered diversity estimates from one million T cells to be underestimates.

With a J-beta primer mix and a sample-barcoded 5' primer, a second PCR ran 7 to 11 cycles. Using its own MiXCR run on the 5' RACE reads, TCRdb lists one record per CDR3 protein. The sample carries 1.5 million to 2 million distinct CDR3 sequences, approximately 28% recorded once. Healthy Caucasian individuals from Russia aged about 6 to 90 served as donors. Deletions cut 0 bases from V and 10 bases from J, with 16 bases between. Germline CDR1 LNHNV, CDR2 YYDKDF (reference sequence). The CDR3 contains 16 residues. As to this clonotype: What it binds is not known.

This receptor was obtained from a woman aged 30 to 39 in good health. The chain joins TRBV15 to TRBJ1-6, with a weak D call TRBD1 (5 bases). Sequencing input: blood. The CDR3 coding sequence is TGTGCCACCAGCAGAGATGCGGGGGGAACGGGCTCACCCCTCCACTTT. It translates to CATSRDAGGTGSPLHF. Supplemented by reference TRBV15 and TRBJ1-6, the full variable domain reads DAMVIQNPRYQVTQFGKPVTLSCSQTLNHNVMYWYQQKSSQAPKLLFHYYDKDFNNEADTPDNFQSRRPNTSFCFLDIRSPGLGDTAMYLCATSRDAGGTGSPLHFGNGTRLTVT.